The 7 T cell receptor beta chains in this list originate from one sample, sequenced in a study of T cell responses to AZD1222 COVID-19 vaccine. The method was immunoSEQ multiplex PCR; TCRdb's version includes in-frame clones alone and lacks a portion of them. The sample consists of approximately 73,000 clones, 65% to 85% of them appearing once. The source material was peripheral blood, sampled on day 0 of AZD1222 vaccination. The source of these receptors is an adult in good health.

This clone was observed once. The chain couples TRBV2 to TRBJ2-5; a weak D match, TRBD2 (5 bases). CDR3 size: 17 residues. Deletions cut 6 bases from V and 7 bases from J, with 27 bases between. The V gene's germline CDR1 is SNHLY and CDR2 FYNNEI. The CDR3 sequence: CASSLEADSPGDGTQYF. CDR3 DNA sequence: TGTGCCAGCAGCCTAGAAGCGGATAGCCCAGGTGATGGGACCCAGTACTTC.

The rearrangement uses TRBV6-2 or TRBV6-3 and TRBJ1-4; D gene ambiguous. In germline, CDR1 is MNHEY, CDR2 SVGEGT. CDR3 length: 14 residues. Trimming cost V 5 bases and J 8 bases, with 15 bases left between them. CDR3 sequence (DNA): TGTGCCAGCAGTACGACCTCCACCGGGGAAAAACTGTTTTTT. It encodes CASSTTSTGEKLFF.

The chain joins TRBV10-1 to TRBJ2-3; 12 nucleotides match TRBD2. This CDR3 is 14 amino acids long. V lost 5 bases to trimming and J lost 6 bases; unmatched junction nucleotides: 3. CDR1 WNHNN and CDR2 SYGVQD come from the germline V gene (reference sequence). The CDR3 DNA follows: TGCGCCAGCAGTTCTAGCGGGGGGGCTGATACGCAGTATTTT. Residues: CASSSSGGADTQYF.

The chain joins TRBV7-2 to TRBJ2-5; possible D gene TRBD2, 5 bases. Trimming pared 4 bases from V and 5 bases from J, leaving 14 bases between. Germline V gene sequence: CDR1 SGHTA, CDR2 FQGNSA. The CDR3 spans 14 residues. The CDR3 spells CASSSRKSGETQYF. CDR3 DNA: TGTGCCAGCAGCTCCAGAAAATCGGGGGAGACCCAGTACTTC.

The rearrangement links TRBV30 to TRBJ1-1; 8 nucleotides agree with TRBD1. The V segment lost 4 bases and the J segment 2 bases; nucleotides outside the gene matches: 12. Germline V gene sequence: CDR1 GTSNPN, CDR2 SVGIG (reference sequence). The CDR3 consists of 16 residues. The CDR3 spells CAWTPRGAGGNTEAFF. The CDR3 nucleotides read TGTGCCTGGACCCCCCGTGGGGCAGGGGGCAACACTGAAGCTTTCTTT.

The chain is built from TRBV25-1 and TRBJ2-3; tentative D call: TRBD1 (8 bases). V was pared by 2 bases and J by 3 bases, with 15 bases between. Germline CDR1 MGHDK, CDR2 SYGVNS. The CDR3 consists of 16 residues. The CDR3 reads CASSESGGDRTDTQYF. The CDR3 DNA sequence: TGTGCCAGCAGTGAAAGTGGGGGGGACAGGACAGATACGCAGTATTTT.

This clone was seen a few times. This sample also contains other DNA sequences that code for the same CDR3. The chain uses TRBV5-1 and TRBJ2-7; D possibly uses TRBD1 or TRBD2 (5 bases each). CDR3 length: 12 amino acids. V was clipped by 0 bases and J by 4 bases, with 5 bases between them. Per germline, CDR1 SGHRS and CDR2 YFSETQ. CDR3 sequence reads: CASSLGGYEQYF. CDR3 in DNA: TGCGCCAGCAGCTTGGGGGGGTACGAGCAGTACTTC.